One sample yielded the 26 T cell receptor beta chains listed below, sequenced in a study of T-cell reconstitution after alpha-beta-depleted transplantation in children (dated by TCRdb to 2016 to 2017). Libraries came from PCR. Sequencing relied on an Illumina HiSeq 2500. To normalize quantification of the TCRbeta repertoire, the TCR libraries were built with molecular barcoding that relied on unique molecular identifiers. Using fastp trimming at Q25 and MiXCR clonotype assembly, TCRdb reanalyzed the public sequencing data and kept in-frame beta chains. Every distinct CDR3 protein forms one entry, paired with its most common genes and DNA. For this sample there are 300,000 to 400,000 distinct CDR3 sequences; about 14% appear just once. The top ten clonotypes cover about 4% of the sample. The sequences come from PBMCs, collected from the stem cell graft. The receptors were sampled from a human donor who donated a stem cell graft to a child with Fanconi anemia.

This chain's CDR3 is CASSQLVTATDTQYF. The CDR3 nucleotides are TGTGCCAGCAGCCAATTAGTTACGGCCACAGATACGCAGTATTTT. V and J are TRBV14 and TRBJ2-3; D call uncertain. V lost 2 bases, J lost 2 bases, and 11 bases lay in between. CDR1 and CDR2 (germline): SGHDN, FVKESK. The CDR3 is 15 amino acids.

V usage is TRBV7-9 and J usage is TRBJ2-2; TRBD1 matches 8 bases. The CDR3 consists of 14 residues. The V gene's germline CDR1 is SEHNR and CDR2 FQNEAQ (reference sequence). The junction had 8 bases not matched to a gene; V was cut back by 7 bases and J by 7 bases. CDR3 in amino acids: CASIADRANGELFF. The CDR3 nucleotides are TGTGCCAGCATCGCGGACAGGGCCAACGGGGAGCTGTTTTTT.

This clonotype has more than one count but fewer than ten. For the CDR3, the DNA is TGTGCCAGCAGTCGGGACAGAGCTTCTAACTATGGCTACACCTTC. Amino acid sequence: CASSRDRASNYGYTF. The J gene is TRBJ1-2, the V gene TRBV6-1; 7 nucleotides line up with TRBD1. Germline V lookup: CDR1 MNHNS, CDR2 SASEGT. The V segment lost 5 bases and the J segment 0 bases; nucleotides outside the gene matches: 6. This CDR3 is 15 amino acids long.

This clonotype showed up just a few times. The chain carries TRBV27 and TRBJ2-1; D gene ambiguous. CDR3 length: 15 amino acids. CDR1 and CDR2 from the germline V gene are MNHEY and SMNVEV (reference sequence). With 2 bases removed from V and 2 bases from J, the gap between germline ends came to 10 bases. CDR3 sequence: CASSLTWAAYNEQFF. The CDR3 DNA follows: TGTGCCAGCAGTTTAACCTGGGCAGCCTACAATGAGCAGTTCTTC.

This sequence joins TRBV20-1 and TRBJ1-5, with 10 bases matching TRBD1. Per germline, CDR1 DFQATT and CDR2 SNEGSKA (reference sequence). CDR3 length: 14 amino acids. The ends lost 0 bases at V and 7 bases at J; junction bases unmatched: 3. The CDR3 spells CSAREGQGWQPQHF. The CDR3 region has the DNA TGCAGTGCTAGAGAGGGACAGGGGTGGCAGCCCCAGCATTTT.

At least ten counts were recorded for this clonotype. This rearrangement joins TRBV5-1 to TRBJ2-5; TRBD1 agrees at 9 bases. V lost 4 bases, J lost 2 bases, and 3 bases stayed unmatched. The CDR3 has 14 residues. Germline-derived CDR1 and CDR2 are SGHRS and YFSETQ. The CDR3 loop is CASSPGQGQETQYF. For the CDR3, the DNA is TGCGCCAGCAGCCCGGGACAGGGTCAAGAGACCCAGTACTTC.

The DNA for the CDR3 is TGCGCCAGCAGCCCGACGGACGGATTCTCCTACGAGCAGTACTTC. Protein: CASSPTDGFSYEQYF. The J gene is TRBJ2-7, the V gene TRBV5-1; D gene uncertain. The CDR3 is 15 amino acids. With 4 bases removed from V and 0 bases from J, the gap between germline ends came to 14 bases. The germline CDR1 and CDR2 sequences are SGHRS and YFSETQ.

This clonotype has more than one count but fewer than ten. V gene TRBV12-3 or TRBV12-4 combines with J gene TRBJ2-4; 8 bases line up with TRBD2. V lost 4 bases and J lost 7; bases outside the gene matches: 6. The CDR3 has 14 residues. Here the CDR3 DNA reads TGTGCCAGCAGTTCAGCGGGGGTCGGGAACATTCAGTACTTC. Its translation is CASSSAGVGNIQYF.

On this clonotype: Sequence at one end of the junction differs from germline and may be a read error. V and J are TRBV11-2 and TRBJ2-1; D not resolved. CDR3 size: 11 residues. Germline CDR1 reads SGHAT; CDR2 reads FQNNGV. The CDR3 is CAGSRVREQFF. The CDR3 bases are TGTGCCGGCAGTCGAGTTCGGGAGCAGTTCTTC.

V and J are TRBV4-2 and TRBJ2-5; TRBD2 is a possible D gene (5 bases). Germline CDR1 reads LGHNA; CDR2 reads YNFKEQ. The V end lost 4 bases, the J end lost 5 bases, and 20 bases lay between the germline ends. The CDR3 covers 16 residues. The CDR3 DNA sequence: TGTGCCAGCAGCCGGACGCGGCGAGGAGGTTCGGAGACCCAGTACTTC. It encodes CASSRTRRGGSETQYF.

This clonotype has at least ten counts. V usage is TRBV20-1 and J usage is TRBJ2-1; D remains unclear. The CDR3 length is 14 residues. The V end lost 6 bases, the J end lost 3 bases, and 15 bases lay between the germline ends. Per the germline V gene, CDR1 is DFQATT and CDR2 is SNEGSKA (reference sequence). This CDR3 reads CSAIHHVGYNEQFF. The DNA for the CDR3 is TGCAGTGCGATCCACCACGTTGGCTACAATGAGCAGTTCTTC.

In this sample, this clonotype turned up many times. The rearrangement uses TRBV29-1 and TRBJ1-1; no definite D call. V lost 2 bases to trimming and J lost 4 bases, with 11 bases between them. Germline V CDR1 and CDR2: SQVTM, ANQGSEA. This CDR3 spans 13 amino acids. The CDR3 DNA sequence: TGCAGCGTTGAATTAGGTACGGGCACTGAAGCTTTCTTT. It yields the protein CSVELGTGTEAFF. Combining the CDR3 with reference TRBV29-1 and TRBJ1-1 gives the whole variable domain SAVISQKPSRDICQRGTSLTIQCQVDSQVTMMFWYRQQPGQSLTLIATANQGSEATYESGFVIDKFPISRPNLTFSTLTVSNMSPEDSSIYLCSVELGTGTEAFFGQGTRLTVV.

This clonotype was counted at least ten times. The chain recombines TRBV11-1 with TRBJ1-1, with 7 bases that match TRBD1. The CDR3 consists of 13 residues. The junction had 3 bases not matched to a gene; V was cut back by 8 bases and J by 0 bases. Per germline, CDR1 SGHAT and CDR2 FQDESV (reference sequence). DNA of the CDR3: TGTGCCAGCCGAGGGGGCTTGAACACTGAAGCTTTCTTT. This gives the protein CASRGGLNTEAFF.

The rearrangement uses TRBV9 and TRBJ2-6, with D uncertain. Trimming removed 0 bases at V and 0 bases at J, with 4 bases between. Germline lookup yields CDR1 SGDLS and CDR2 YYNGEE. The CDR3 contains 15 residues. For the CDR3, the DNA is TGTGCCAGCAGCGTAGGTAGCTCTGGGGCCAACGTCCTGACTTTC. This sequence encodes CASSVGSSGANVLTF.

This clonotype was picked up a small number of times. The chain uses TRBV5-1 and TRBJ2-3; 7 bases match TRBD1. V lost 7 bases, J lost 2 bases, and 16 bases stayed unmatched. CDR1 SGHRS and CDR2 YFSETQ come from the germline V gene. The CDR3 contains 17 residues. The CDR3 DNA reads TGCGCCAGCCGCGCAGGAGGAACAGGGGCTGACACAGATACGCAGTATTTT. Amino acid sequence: CASRAGGTGADTDTQYF.

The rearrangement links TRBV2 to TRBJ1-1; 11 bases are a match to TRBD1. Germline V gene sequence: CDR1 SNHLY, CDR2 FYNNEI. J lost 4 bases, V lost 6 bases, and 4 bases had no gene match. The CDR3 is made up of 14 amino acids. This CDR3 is CASSGQGAGTEAFF. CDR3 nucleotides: TGTGCCAGCAGCGGACAGGGGGCCGGCACTGAAGCTTTCTTT.

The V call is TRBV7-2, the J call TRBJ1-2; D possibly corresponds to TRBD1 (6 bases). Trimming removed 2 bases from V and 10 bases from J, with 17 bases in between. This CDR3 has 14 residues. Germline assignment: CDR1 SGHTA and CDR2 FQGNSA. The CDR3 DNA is TGTGCCAGCAGCTTATCGGGGGCCTCCCAAACCTACACCTTC. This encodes CASSLSGASQTYTF.

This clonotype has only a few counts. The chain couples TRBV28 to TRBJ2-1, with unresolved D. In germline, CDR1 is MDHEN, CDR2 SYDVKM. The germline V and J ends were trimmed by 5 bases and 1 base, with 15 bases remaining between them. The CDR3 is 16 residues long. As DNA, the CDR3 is TGTGCCAGCAGTGGTACTGGTCGCTATTCCTACAATGAGCAGTTCTTC. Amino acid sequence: CASSGTGRYSYNEQFF. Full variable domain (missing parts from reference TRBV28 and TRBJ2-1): DVKVTQSSRYLVKRTGEKVFLECVQDMDHENMFWYRQDPGLGLRLIYFSYDVKMKEKGDIPEGYSVSREKKERFSLILESASTNQTSMYLCASSGTGRYSYNEQFFGPGTRLTVL.

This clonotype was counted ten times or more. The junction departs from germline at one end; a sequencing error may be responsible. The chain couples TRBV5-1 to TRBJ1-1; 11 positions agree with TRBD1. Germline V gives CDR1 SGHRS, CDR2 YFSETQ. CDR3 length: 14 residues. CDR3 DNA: TGTGCCAGCAGCTGGGGACAGGGGGGCACTGAAGCTTTCTTT. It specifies CASSWGQGGTEAFF.

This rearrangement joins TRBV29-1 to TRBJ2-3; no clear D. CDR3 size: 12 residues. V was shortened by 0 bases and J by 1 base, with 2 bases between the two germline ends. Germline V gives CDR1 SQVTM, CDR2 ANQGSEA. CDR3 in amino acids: CSVEEGTDTQYF. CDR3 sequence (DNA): TGCAGCGTTGAAGAGGGCACAGATACGCAGTATTTT.

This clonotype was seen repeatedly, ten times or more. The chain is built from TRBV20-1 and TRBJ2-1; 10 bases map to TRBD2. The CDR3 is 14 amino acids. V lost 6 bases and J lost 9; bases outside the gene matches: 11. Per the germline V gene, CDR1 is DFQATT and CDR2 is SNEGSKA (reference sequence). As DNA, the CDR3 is TGCAGTGCAGTACTAGCGGGGTCTGGCAGTGAGCAGTTCTTC. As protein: CSAVLAGSGSEQFF.

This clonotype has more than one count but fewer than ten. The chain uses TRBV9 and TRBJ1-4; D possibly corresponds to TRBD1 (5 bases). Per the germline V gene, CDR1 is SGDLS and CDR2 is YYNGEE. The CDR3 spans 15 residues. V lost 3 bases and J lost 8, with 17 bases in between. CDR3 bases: TGTGCCAGCAGCGGAGGGGACCGGGTTTTAGAAAAACTGTTTTTT. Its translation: CASSGGDRVLEKLFF.

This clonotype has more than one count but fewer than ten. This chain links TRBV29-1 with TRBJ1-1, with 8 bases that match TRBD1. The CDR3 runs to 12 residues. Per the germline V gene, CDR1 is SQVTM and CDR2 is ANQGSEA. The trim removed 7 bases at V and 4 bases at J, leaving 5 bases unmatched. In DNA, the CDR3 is TGCAGCGCCGACAGGGGTAGCACTGAAGCTTTCTTT. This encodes CSADRGSTEAFF.

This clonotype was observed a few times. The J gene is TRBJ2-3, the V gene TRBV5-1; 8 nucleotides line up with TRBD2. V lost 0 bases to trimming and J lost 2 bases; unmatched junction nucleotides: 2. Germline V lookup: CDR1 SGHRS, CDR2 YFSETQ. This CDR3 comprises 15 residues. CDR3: CASSLVAGNTDTQYF. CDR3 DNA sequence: TGCGCCAGCAGCTTGGTAGCGGGGAACACAGATACGCAGTATTTT.

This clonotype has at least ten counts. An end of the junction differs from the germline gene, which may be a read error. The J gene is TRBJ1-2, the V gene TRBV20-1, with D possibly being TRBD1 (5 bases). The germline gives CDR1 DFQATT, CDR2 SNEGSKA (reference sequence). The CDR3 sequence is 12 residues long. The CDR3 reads CSARVQGTLTHF. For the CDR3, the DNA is TGCAGTGCTAGAGTCCAGGGCACGCTTACCCACTTC.

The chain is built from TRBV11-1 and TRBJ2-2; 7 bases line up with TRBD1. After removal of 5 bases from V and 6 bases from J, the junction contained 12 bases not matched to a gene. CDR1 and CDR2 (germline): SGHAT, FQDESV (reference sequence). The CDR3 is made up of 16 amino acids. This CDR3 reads CASSRQGVLVAGELFF. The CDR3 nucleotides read TGTGCCAGCAGCAGACAGGGAGTTTTGGTTGCCGGGGAGCTGTTTTTT.